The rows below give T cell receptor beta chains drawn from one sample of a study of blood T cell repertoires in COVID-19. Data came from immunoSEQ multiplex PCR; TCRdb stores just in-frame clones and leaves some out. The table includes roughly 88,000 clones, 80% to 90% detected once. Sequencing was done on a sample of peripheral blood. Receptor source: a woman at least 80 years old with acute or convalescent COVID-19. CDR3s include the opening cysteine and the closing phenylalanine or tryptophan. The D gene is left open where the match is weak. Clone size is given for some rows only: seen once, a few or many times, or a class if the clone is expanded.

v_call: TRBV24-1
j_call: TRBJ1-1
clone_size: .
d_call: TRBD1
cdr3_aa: CATGGTVNTEAFF
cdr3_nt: TGTGCCACCGGAGGGACAGTGAACACTGAAGCTTTCTTT

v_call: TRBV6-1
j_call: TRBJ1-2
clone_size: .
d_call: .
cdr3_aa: CASSEREYGYTF
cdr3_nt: TGTGCCAGCAGTGAACGGGAGTATGGCTACACCTTC

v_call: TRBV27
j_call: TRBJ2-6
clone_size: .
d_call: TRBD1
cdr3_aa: CASSPFIPTGVGANVLTF
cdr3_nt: TGTGCCAGCAGTCCCTTTATCCCTACAGGGGTCGGGGCCAACGTCCTGACTTTC

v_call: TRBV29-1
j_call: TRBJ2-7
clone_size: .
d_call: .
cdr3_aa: CSVVLRWVDEQYF
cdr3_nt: TGCAGCGTTGTCCTGCGGTGGGTAGACGAGCAGTACTTC

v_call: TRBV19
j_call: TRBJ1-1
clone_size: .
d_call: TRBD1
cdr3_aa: CASRSRRGQGAGNTEAFF
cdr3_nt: TGTGCCAGTAGATCGCGGCGGGGACAGGGGGCGGGGAACACTGAAGCTTTCTTT

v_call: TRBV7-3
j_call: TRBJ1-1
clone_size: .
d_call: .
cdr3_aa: CASSLTQGLGTEAFF
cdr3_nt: TGTGCCAGCAGCTTAACCCAGGGTTTGGGCACTGAAGCTTTCTTT

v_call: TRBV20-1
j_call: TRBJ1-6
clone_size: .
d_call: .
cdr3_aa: CSASGQYNSPLHF
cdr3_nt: TGCAGTGCTAGTGGACAGTATAATTCACCCCTCCACTTT

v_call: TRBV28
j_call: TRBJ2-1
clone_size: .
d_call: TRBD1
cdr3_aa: CASGPLTGGSHEQFF
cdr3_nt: TGTGCCAGCGGCCCACTGACAGGGGGGTCCCATGAGCAGTTCTTC

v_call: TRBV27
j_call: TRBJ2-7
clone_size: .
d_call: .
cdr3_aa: CASSSAGSGSYEQYF
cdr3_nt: TGTGCCAGCAGTTCGGCCGGTTCGGGGTCCTACGAGCAGTACTTC

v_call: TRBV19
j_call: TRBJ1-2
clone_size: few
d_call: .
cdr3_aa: CASQITRTWEGGYTF
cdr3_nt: TGTGCCAGTCAGATAACGAGGACCTGGGAGGGTGGCTACACCTTC

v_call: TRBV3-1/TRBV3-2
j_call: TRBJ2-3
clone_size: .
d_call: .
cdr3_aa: CASSLGAGDQGDTQYF
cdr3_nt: TGTGCCAGCAGCCTTGGGGCAGGGGACCAGGGGGATACGCAGTATTTT

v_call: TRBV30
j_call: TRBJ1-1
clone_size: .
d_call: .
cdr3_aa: CAWRRGEQGPNTEAFF
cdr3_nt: TGTGCCTGGAGGAGAGGGGAACAGGGTCCGAACACTGAAGCTTTCTTT

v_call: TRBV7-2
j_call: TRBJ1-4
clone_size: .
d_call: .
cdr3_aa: CASSLYSDEKLFF
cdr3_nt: TGTGCCAGCAGCTTATACTCGGATGAAAAACTGTTTTTT

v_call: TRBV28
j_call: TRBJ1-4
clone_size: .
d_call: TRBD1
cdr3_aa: CASSLNRGTTNEKLFF
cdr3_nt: TGTGCCAGCAGTTTGAACAGGGGAACGACTAATGAAAAACTGTTTTTT

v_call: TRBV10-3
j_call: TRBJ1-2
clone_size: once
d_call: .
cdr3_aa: CAINTGSSYGYTF
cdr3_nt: TGTGCCATCAATACGGGTTCTTCCTATGGCTACACCTTC

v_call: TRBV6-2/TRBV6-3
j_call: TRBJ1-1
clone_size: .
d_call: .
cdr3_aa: CASSYSGRAAVEAFF
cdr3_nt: TGTGCCAGCAGTTACTCGGGCAGGGCCGCGGTTGAAGCTTTCTTT

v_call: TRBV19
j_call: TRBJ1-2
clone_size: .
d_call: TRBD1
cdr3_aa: CASSMGQFLLDYTF
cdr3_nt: TGTGCCAGTAGTATGGGACAGTTTCTATTAGACTACACCTTC

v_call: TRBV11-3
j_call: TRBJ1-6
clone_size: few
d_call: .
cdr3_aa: CASSPRGGASPLHF
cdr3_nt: TGTGCCAGCAGCCCCCGGGGGGGCGCTTCACCCCTCCACTTT

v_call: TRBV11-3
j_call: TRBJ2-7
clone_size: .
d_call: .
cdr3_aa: CASSLRGGDYEQYF
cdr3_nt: TGTGCCAGCAGCTTAAGGGGGGGGGACTACGAGCAGTACTTC

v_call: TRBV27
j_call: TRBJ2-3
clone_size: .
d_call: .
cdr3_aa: CASSLSASTDTQYF
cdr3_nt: TGTGCCAGCAGTTTAAGCGCAAGCACAGATACGCAGTATTTT

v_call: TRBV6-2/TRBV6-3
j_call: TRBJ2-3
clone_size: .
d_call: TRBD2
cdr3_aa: CASSYVPSGDQDTQYF
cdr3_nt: TGTGCCAGCAGTTACGTGCCTAGCGGGGACCAGGATACGCAGTATTTT

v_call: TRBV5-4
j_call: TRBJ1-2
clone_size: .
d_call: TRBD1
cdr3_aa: CASSLARTGPYGYTF
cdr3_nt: TGTGCCAGCAGCTTGGCCCGGACAGGGCCCTATGGCTACACCTTC

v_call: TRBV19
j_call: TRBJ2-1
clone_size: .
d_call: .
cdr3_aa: CASGRLATYNEQFF
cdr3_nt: TGTGCCAGTGGCCGGCTAGCGACCTACAATGAGCAGTTCTTC

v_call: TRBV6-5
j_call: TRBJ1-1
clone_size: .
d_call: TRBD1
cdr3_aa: CASSYLDRAEAFF
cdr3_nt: TGTGCCAGCAGTTACTTGGACAGGGCTGAAGCTTTCTTT

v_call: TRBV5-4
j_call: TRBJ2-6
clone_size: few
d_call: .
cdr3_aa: CASREGLAGANVLTF
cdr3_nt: TGTGCCAGCAGAGAGGGACTGGCTGGGGCCAACGTCCTGACTTTC

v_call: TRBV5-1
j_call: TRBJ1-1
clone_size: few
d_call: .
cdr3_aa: CASSLGGASTEAFF
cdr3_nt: TGCGCCAGCAGCTTGGGAGGAGCGAGCACTGAAGCTTTCTTT

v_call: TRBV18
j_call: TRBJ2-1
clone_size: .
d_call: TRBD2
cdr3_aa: CASSPVLSGGPGEQFF
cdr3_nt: TGTGCCAGCTCACCAGTTCTTAGCGGGGGGCCGGGTGAGCAGTTCTTC

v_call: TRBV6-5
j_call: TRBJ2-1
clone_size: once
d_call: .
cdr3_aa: CASSSLQGTVYNEQFF
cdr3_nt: TGTGCCAGCAGTTCTCTGCAGGGGACGGTCTACAATGAGCAGTTCTTC

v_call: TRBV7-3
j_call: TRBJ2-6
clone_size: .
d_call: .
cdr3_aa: CASSLTRRSGANVLTF
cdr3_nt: TGTGCCAGCAGCTTAACGAGGAGGTCCGGGGCCAACGTCCTGACTTTC

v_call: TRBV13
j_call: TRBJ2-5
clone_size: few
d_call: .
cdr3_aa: CASSLDGLRETQYF
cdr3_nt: TGTGCCAGCAGCTTAGATGGGCTCAGGGAGACCCAGTACTTC

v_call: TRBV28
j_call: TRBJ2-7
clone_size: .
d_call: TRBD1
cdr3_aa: CASRDRAPGSNYEQYF
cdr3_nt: TGTGCCAGCAGGGACAGGGCCCCCGGATCGAATTACGAGCAGTACTTC

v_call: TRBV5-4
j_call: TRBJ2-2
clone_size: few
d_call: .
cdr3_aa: CASTWASTGELFF
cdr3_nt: TGTGCCAGTACTTGGGCGAGTACCGGGGAGCTGTTTTTT

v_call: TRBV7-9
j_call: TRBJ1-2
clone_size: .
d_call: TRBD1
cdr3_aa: CASSLASGGGGYTF
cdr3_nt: TGTGCCAGCAGCTTAGCCTCAGGGGGCGGTGGCTACACCTTC

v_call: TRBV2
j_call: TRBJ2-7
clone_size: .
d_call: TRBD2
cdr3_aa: CASSETGGRDEQYF
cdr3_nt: TGTGCCAGCAGTGAAACGGGGGGTCGTGACGAGCAGTACTTC

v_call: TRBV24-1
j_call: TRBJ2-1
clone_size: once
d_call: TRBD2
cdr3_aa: CATSDFASGGRDEQFF
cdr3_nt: TGTGCCACCAGTGATTTCGCTAGCGGGGGAAGGGATGAGCAGTTCTTC

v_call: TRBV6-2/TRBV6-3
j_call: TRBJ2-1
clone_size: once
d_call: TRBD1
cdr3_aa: CASSRPGQGLNEQFF
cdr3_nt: TGTGCCAGCAGTCGACCGGGACAGGGACTCAATGAGCAGTTCTTC

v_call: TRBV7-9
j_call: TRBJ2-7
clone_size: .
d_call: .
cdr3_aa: CASSTTGSPGYEQYF
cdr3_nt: TGTGCCAGCAGCACCACAGGGTCCCCCGGATACGAGCAGTACTTC

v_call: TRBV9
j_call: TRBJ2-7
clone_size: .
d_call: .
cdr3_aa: CASSVAGGTYEQYF
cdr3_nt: TGTGCCAGCAGCGTAGCTGGAGGGACCTACGAGCAGTACTTC

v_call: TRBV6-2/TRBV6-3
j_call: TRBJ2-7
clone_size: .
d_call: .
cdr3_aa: CASSDPKREQYF
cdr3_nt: TGTGCCAGCAGTGATCCTAAGCGCGAGCAGTACTTC

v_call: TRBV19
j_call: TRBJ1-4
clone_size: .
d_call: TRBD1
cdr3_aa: CASSIDRTGVDEKLFF
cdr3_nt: TGTGCCAGTAGTATAGATCGGACAGGGGTAGACGAAAAACTGTTTTTT

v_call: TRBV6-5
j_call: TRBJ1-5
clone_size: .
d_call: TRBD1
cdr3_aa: CASSPTGDGQPQHF
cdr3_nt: TGTGCCAGCAGTCCTACAGGGGACGGTCAGCCCCAGCATTTT

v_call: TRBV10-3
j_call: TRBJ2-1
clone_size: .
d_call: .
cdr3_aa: CAISGVGNEQFF
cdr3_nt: TGTGCCATCAGTGGAGTCGGGAATGAGCAGTTCTTC

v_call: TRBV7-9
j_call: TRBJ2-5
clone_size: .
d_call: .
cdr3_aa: CASSSGSSYQETQYF
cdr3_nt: TGTGCCAGCAGCTCAGGATCATCGTACCAAGAGACCCAGTACTTC